This record looks at one T cell receptor (beta chain) sequence and its context. Antigen: not known. The protocol was immunoSEQ multiplex PCR, while the TCRdb copy is restricted to in-frame clones and leaves out a portion. The sample shows tens of thousands of clones, approximately 87% of them seen only once. Germline values: CDR1 SGHAT, CDR2 FQNNGV. The CDR3 runs 14 residues. J lost 5 bases, V lost 5 bases, and 7 bases had no gene match. The sample is drawn from a study of OX40 agonist ivuxolimab in advanced cancers. Study information: One patient with hepatocellular carcinoma and two with cutaneous melanoma, three in all, had partial responses.

Study-wide results and limits: Researchers did not determine the expanded peripheral T cells' antigen specificity. Averaging showed that CD8+ T cells had more expanded clones than CD4+ did. Some of the lowest clonal expansion was seen in partial responders at 0.1-3.0 mg/kg.

The sequence derives from an adult with an advanced solid tumor such as melanoma, head and neck, liver or kidney cancer. Sample: CD4+ or CD8+ T cells sorted from blood, taken in a trial of the OX40 agonist ivuxolimab. This chain uses TRBV11-2 with TRBJ2-5, with 8 bases lining up with TRBD1. The CDR3 DNA sequence: TGTGCCAGCAGCCCAGGACAGGGTATGGAGACCCAGTACTTC. Protein product: CASSPGQGMETQYF.